The 7 T cell receptor beta chains reported below all come from one sample, sequenced in a study of shared clonotypes between healthy human individuals. CD8 cells classed as naive were CD45RO-negative and positively selected for CCR7, excluding terminally differentiated effector memory CD45RA+ cells. Clones were read by immunoSEQ multiplex PCR, and TCRdb kept only the in-frame ones, dropping some. This sample has hundreds of thousands of clones; 90% to 97% occur once, and the top ten carry about 0.12%. Sequences were obtained from naive CD8+ T cells sorted from blood. The receptors originated from a woman in her 30s in good health.

Comment on this clone: The sample contains more than one DNA sequence encoding this CDR3. V and J are TRBV7-9 and TRBJ1-2; the D gene is possibly TRBD1 (5 bases). The germline V gene has CDR1 SEHNR and CDR2 FQNEAQ (reference sequence). The CDR3 totals 12 residues. V dropped 3 bases and J dropped 3 bases, with 5 bases sitting between them. The CDR3 nucleotides are TGTGCCAGCAGCTTGGGGGACTATGGCTACACCTTC. As protein: CASSLGDYGYTF.

This chain links TRBV28 with TRBJ1-4, with D possibly TRBD1 on 5 matching bases. The germline V gene encodes CDR1 MDHEN and CDR2 SYDVKM. The CDR3 loop spans 14 amino acids. V gave up 7 bases and J gave up 8 bases, with 17 bases separating them. This CDR3 is CASTERGVGEKLFF. CDR3 nucleotides: TGTGCCAGCACCGAGAGAGGGGTTGGCGAAAAACTGTTTTTT. Variable domain in full (rest from reference TRBV28 and TRBJ1-4): DVKVTQSSRYLVKRTGEKVFLECVQDMDHENMFWYRQDPGLGLRLIYFSYDVKMKEKGDIPEGYSVSREKKERFSLILESASTNQTSMYLCASTERGVGEKLFFGSGTQLSVL.

The V call is TRBV30, the J call TRBJ1-1; maybe TRBD1 (5 bases). Germline assignment: CDR1 GTSNPN and CDR2 SVGIG (reference sequence). With 3 bases removed from V and 0 bases from J, the gap between germline ends came to 20 bases. The CDR3 loop spans 17 amino acids. The DNA of the CDR3 is TGTGCCTGGAGCGGAATAGGGACTTACTCGGTGAACACTGAAGCTTTCTTT. This sequence encodes CAWSGIGTYSVNTEAFF.

The rearrangement joins TRBV21-1 to TRBJ2-1; the DNA was not used to check the table's D call, TRBD2. TRBV21-1 is a pseudogene locus. The CDR3 consists of 14 residues. The CDR3 nucleotides are TGTGCCAGCGGGAGCCCCCCCTCCTACAATGAGCAGTTCTTC. Its translation: CASGSPPSYNEQFF.

V and J are TRBV2 and TRBJ2-5, with D hard to call. This CDR3 has 13 amino acids. Germline V gene lookup returns CDR1 SNHLY and CDR2 FYNNEI. V was clipped by 7 bases and J by 1 base, with 10 bases between them. This chain's CDR3 is CASKGFPQETQYF. The CDR3 DNA is TGTGCCAGCAAGGGCTTCCCCCAAGAGACCCAGTACTTC.

The chain uses TRBV7-3 and TRBJ2-7, with 11 bases identical to TRBD1. The CDR3 contains 19 residues. The germline V gene encodes CDR1 SGHTA and CDR2 FQGTGA. Germline trimming cut 5 bases from V and 2 bases from J; bases unmatched to any gene: 17. CDR3 sequence (DNA): TGTGCCAGCAGCCCCGGGACAGGGGGAACGCATTATCCGCCCTACGAGCAGTACTTC. It specifies CASSPGTGGTHYPPYEQYF.

The V call is TRBV30, the J call TRBJ1-1; D call uncertain. In germline, CDR1 is GTSNPN, CDR2 SVGIG (reference sequence). V lost 2 bases to trimming and J lost 7 bases, with 14 bases between them. This CDR3 comprises 13 residues. The CDR3 reads CAWSYSIGSEAFF. As DNA, the CDR3 is TGTGCCTGGAGTTACTCGATAGGTAGTGAAGCTTTCTTT.